Below, 16 T cell receptor beta chains from the same sample are listed, as sequenced in a study of blood T cell repertoires in COVID-19. Method: immunoSEQ multiplex PCR; TCRdb's copy keeps in-frame clones and lacks some. This table has 63,000 or so clones, 70% to 90% appearing once. The sample taken for sequencing was peripheral blood. These receptors originate from a man in his sixties or seventies with active COVID-19.

As for this clone: Compared with germline, one end of the junction differs, possibly owing to a read error. The chain couples TRBV12-3 or TRBV12-4 to TRBJ2-3; 8 bases fit TRBD2. The CDR3 has 10 residues. CDR3: CASGPPGTSF. The CDR3 DNA follows: TGTGCCAGCGGCCCACCCGGGACTAGTTTT.

This clone was counted a single time. This chain links TRBV7-2 with TRBJ2-1, with 9 bases matching TRBD2. The CDR3 runs 17 residues. Germline trimming cut 5 bases from V and 5 bases from J; bases unmatched to any gene: 13. CDR1 SGHTA and CDR2 FQGNSA come from the germline V gene. CDR3: CASSTRPTSGGNNEQFF. The CDR3 nucleotides read TGTGCCAGCAGCACACGCCCGACTAGCGGAGGAAACAATGAGCAGTTCTTC.

The chain combines TRBV19 with TRBJ2-7, with TRBD2 matching over 13 bases. The germline CDR1 and CDR2 sequences are LNHDA and SQIVND (reference sequence). CDR3 length: 16 amino acids. The trim removed 3 bases at V and 2 bases at J, leaving 4 bases unmatched. This CDR3 is CASSIGGTSGTYEQYF. As DNA, the CDR3 is TGTGCCAGTAGTATTGGGGGGACTAGCGGGACCTACGAGCAGTACTTC.

This sequence joins TRBV19 and TRBJ1-3; no clear D gene. The CDR3 has 13 residues. Trimming stripped 6 bases from V and 5 bases from J, with 11 bases between. Germline loops: CDR1 LNHDA, CDR2 SQIVND (reference sequence). The CDR3 sequence is CASRLTARNTIYF. The CDR3, as DNA: TGTGCCAGTAGGCTGACTGCGCGAAACACCATATATTTT.

The chain combines TRBV20-1 with TRBJ2-3; 8 positions agree with TRBD2. The length of the CDR3 is 11 residues. CDR1 DFQATT and CDR2 SNEGSKA come from the germline V gene (reference sequence). J was trimmed by 4 bases and V by 7 bases; bases with no gene match: 1. The CDR3 DNA follows: TGCAGTGGCGGGAGGCCAGATACGCAGTATTTT. Amino acids: CSGGRPDTQYF.

The V gene is TRBV20-1, the J gene TRBJ1-1; unclear D gene. Germline loops: CDR1 DFQATT, CDR2 SNEGSKA (reference sequence). This CDR3 spans 12 amino acids. V lost 3 bases to trimming and J lost 1 base, with 6 bases between them. The CDR3 is CSASAPNTEAFF. The DNA of the CDR3 is TGCAGTGCTAGTGCTCCGAACACTGAAGCTTTCTTT.

The chain uses TRBV7-2 and TRBJ2-1, with 14 bases aligning to TRBD2. The CDR3 loop spans 18 amino acids. J was trimmed by 9 bases and V by 1 base; bases with no gene match: 11. Germline CDR1 and CDR2: SGHTA and FQGNSA. The CDR3 loop is CASSLVGGGLAGVGEQFF. CDR3 nucleotides: TGTGCCAGCAGCTTAGTAGGGGGGGGACTAGCGGGAGTGGGTGAGCAGTTCTTC.

This clone came up a few times. The chain couples TRBV30 to TRBJ1-5; 10 bases match TRBD1. The CDR3 is 14 amino acids. V was pared by 3 bases and J by 5 bases, with 4 bases of the junction left unmatched. CDR1 is GTSNPN and CDR2 is SVGIG in the germline V gene (reference sequence). The CDR3 loop reads CAWSGQGGHQPQHF. For the CDR3, the DNA is TGTGCCTGGAGCGGACAGGGGGGTCATCAGCCCCAGCATTTT.

The chain recombines TRBV7-2 with TRBJ1-5; 7 nucleotides line up with TRBD1. V lost 5 bases and J lost 9; bases outside the gene matches: 19. The CDR3 spans 17 residues. Germline CDR1 and CDR2: SGHTA and FQGNSA. In DNA form, the CDR3 reads TGTGCCAGCAGCCCCAGCCCCTTTAGGCGACAGGGCGGGCCCCAGCATTTT. This translates into CASSPSPFRRQGGPQHF.

V usage is TRBV4-2 and J usage is TRBJ1-2, with D perhaps matching TRBD1 (6 bases). The germline V gene encodes CDR1 LGHNA and CDR2 YNFKEQ. The CDR3 is made up of 15 amino acids. Deletions cut 4 bases from V and 3 bases from J, with 15 bases between. Written as DNA, the CDR3 is TGTGCCAGCAGCCGGAAGGGGGGGACGGACTATGGCTACACCTTC. It is translated as CASSRKGGTDYGYTF.

The chain is built from TRBV4-3 and TRBJ2-7; 9 bases are a match to TRBD1. This CDR3 has 14 amino acids. V lost 4 bases to trimming and J lost 3 bases; unmatched junction nucleotides: 4. Germline V gives CDR1 LGHNA, CDR2 YSLEER. The CDR3 region is CASSRSDRGYEQYF. The CDR3 DNA sequence: TGCGCCAGCAGCCGTTCGGACAGGGGCTACGAGCAGTACTTC.

This rearrangement joins TRBV24-1 to TRBJ1-2, with a weak D call TRBD1 (5 bases). The CDR3 consists of 14 residues. CDR1 KGHDR and CDR2 SFDVKD come from the germline V gene. V dropped 5 bases and J dropped 4 bases, with 13 bases sitting between them. DNA for the CDR3: TGTGCCACCAGTGCATCAGGGTTGGGCTATGGCTACACCTTC. The encoded protein is CATSASGLGYGYTF.

The V call is TRBV12-3 or TRBV12-4, the J call TRBJ2-7; 7 bases map to TRBD1. V lost 7 bases to trimming and J lost 4 bases; unmatched junction nucleotides: 4. The CDR3 consists of 12 residues. For the CDR3, the DNA is TGTGCCAGCAACCAACAGGGGTACGAGCAGTACTTC. Its translation is CASNQQGYEQYF.

The chain employs TRBV5-1 and TRBJ1-4; D may be TRBD1 (6 bases). V was pared by 0 bases and J by 13 bases, with 19 bases between. Germline V gene lookup returns CDR1 SGHRS and CDR2 YFSETQ. The CDR3 covers 15 residues. The CDR3 DNA reads TGCGCCAGCAGCTTGGATTCTGACCCACAGGGTGGACTGTTTTTT. It yields the protein CASSLDSDPQGGLFF.

The V and J genes are TRBV23-1 and TRBJ2-3; 16 bases agree with TRBD2. TRBV23-1 is recorded as an ORF, its role being uncertain. The CDR3 sequence is 18 residues long. Trimming at V came to 8 bases and at J to 6 bases, leaving 14 bases not matched to a gene. As DNA, the CDR3 is TGCGCCAGCCCCTCGCCGGGACTAGCGGGAGGGGGGGCCGATACGCAGTATTTT. Encoded protein: CASPSPGLAGGGADTQYF.

This chain uses TRBV12-2 with TRBJ1-6. TRBV12-2 is a known pseudogene. This CDR3 region has 13 residues. Written as DNA, the CDR3 is TGTGCAAGTCGCTTCCCCTCGAATTCACCCCTCCACTTT. This encodes CASRFPSNSPLHF.